Sequencing of this T cell receptor (beta chain) was carried out in a study of T cells after yellow fever vaccination. For the study at large: Preparation of fractions with low cell numbers was performed using SMART-Seq v4 Ultra Low Input. Study-wide points: Bulk-population clonotypes that are abundant could appear as contaminants in FACS-sorted repertoires. Clones that expanded after primary vaccination mostly reappeared after the booster (96% CD4, around 87% CD8).

Losses at the gene ends were 5 bases for V and 4 bases for J; bases not matched to a gene: 4. The CDR3 is made up of 12 amino acids. In germline, CDR1 is DFQATT, CDR2 SNEGSKA (reference sequence). This clonotype was seen a few times. Antigen: not known. They built TCR cDNA with 5'RACE template switching, a step that put in a universal primer site and UMIs. TCRdb passed the 5' RACE reads through MiXCR, listing each CDR3 protein once. The sample yields approximately 250,000 distinct CDR3 sequences, around 5.2% seen once. This TCR was sampled from a young man who received the YFV17D yellow fever vaccine. The sample was CD4+ T cells sorted from PBMCs, taken on the day of the yellow fever booster vaccination. The chain uses TRBV20-1 and TRBJ1-2, with 7 nucleotides matching TRBD1. The CDR3 DNA sequence: TGCAGTGCTGGAGGGGGCAGCTATGGCTACACCTTC. Translated, it gives CSAGGGSYGYTF.